This T cell receptor beta chain was captured in a study of shared clonotypes between healthy human individuals. Across the study: Each donor's CD8 memory used one plate, CD8 naive two, each CD4 subset three.

Caucasian adults residing in Nashville, Tennessee made up all the donors. Study-wide findings and caveats: The study drew on few donors, limiting represented genetic and exposure-history diversity.

From germline, CDR1 is LNHDA and CDR2 SQIVND (reference sequence). This CDR3 is built from 17 residues. V was clipped by 8 bases and J by 0 bases, with 20 bases between them. Sequenced by immunoSEQ multiplex PCR; TCRdb stores in-frame clones only, minus some. The sample includes 650,000 to 750,000 clones, about 78% of them seen just once. About this clone itself: Its target is not known.

Specimen: memory CD4+ T cells sorted from blood. The subset here: CD45RA-negative fraction. The V gene is TRBV19, the J gene TRBJ1-5, with D hard to call. The clonotype comes from a woman in her twenties or thirties in good health. This chain's CDR3 is CASEIAWGGYSNQPQHF. The CDR3 DNA is TGTGCCAGTGAGATAGCTTGGGGAGGATATAGCAATCAGCCCCAGCATTTT.